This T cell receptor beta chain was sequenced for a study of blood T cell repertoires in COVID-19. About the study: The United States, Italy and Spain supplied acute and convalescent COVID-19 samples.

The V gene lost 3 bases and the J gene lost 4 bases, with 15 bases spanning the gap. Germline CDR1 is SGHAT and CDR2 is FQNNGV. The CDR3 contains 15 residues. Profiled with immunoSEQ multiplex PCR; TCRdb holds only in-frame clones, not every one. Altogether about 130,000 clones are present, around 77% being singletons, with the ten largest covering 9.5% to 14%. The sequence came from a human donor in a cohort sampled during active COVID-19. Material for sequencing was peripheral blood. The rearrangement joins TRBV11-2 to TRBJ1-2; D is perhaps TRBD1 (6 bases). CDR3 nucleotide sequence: TGTGCCAGCAGCTTGCGGGGGGGCGCGGGCTATGGCTACACCTTC. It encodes CASSLRGGAGYGYTF.